This is a list of T cell receptor beta chains from one sample in a study of chemoradiotherapy in HPV16-positive cancers. Assay used: immunoSEQ multiplex PCR; TCRdb lists only in-frame clones, some missing. The table shows under 70,000 clones, with roughly 90% occurring only once. The starting material was blood, obtained from a patient who underwent chemoradiotherapy. The receptor source for this set is a human donor with HPV-associated anogenital cancer. The CDR3 runs from the conserved cysteine through the conserved F or W. The D gene is left open where the match is weak. The listing skips clone size in some rows; elsewhere it reads once, few, many or a size class.

clone size	V gene	J gene	D gene	CDR3 DNA	CDR3 protein
NA	TRBV30	TRBJ2-2	TRBD2	TGTGCCTGGATCTTACCCTGGACTAGGGAGAACACCGGGGAGCTGTTTTTT	CAWILPWTRENTGELFF
NA	TRBV4-3	TRBJ2-7	TRBD1	TGCGCCAGCAGCCAAGATAAGGGGACAGGGGGGGGTCTGTGGTTC	CASSQDKGTGGGLWF
NA	TRBV5-6	TRBJ1-6	NA	TGTGCCAGCAGCTTTGGACGGATAAATTCACCCCTCCACTTT	CASSFGRINSPLHF
NA	TRBV11-2	TRBJ1-2	TRBD1	TGTGCCAGCAGCTTAGCTGGGGGACAGGGTTATGGCTACACCTTC	CASSLAGGQGYGYTF
once	TRBV9	TRBJ1-2	TRBD1	TGTGCCAGCAGCCAGGGGGGTGAACAAACCCATCCGGATGGCTACACCTTC	CASSQGGEQTHPDGYTF
NA	TRBV6-5	TRBJ1-2	TRBD1	TGTGCCAGCAGGGACAGGGGAAACTATGGCTACACCTTC	CASRDRGNYGYTF
NA	TRBV29-1	TRBJ1-1	TRBD1	TGCAGCGTTGCCCGGGACAGGGCCCGCGGGGGCACTGAAGCTTTCTTT	CSVARDRARGGTEAFF
NA	TRBV5-4	TRBJ1-4	NA	TGTGCCAGCAGCTTGTACAGCAGGGAAAATGAAAAACTGTTTTTT	CASSLYSRENEKLFF
once	TRBV19	TRBJ1-3	NA	TGTGCCAGTAGTACCCAAAGGCTCTCATATATGGGGGGTTCTGGAAACACCATATATTTT	CASSTQRLSYMGGSGNTIYF
NA	TRBV6-6	TRBJ2-7	NA	TGTGCCAGCCGAGCCGACAGAATTGTCTACGAGCAGTACTTC	CASRADRIVYEQYF
NA	TRBV7-2	TRBJ1-5	NA	TGTGCCAGCAGCCTCGAGGCCTTTAATCAGCCCCAGCATTTT	CASSLEAFNQPQHF
NA	TRBV2	TRBJ1-2	NA	TGTGCCAGCAGTAGATCTAACTATGGCTACACCTTC	CASSRSNYGYTF
NA	TRBV10-3	TRBJ2-3	TRBD1	TGTGCCATCAGAAGACAGGGTGGTGGCACAGATACGCAGTATTTT	CAIRRQGGGTDTQYF
NA	TRBV9	TRBJ2-7	NA	TGTGCCAGCAGCCCCCGGGACGCCTACGAGCAGTACTTC	CASSPRDAYEQYF
NA	TRBV9	TRBJ2-1	TRBD1	TGTGCCAGCAGCGTAGAAGGGACAGCCTCCTACAATGAGCAGTTCTTC	CASSVEGTASYNEQFF
once	TRBV4-1	TRBJ1-5	NA	TGCGCCAGCAGCCAAGAGTCTGTAGCAAGTCAGCCCCAGCATTTT	CASSQESVASQPQHF
NA	TRBV6-5	TRBJ2-7	TRBD1	TGTGCCAGCAGTCCCCGCCGGACAGGGGGCAGGGAGCAGTACTTC	CASSPRRTGGREQYF
NA	TRBV7-8	TRBJ2-7	NA	TGTGCCAGCAGCTTGAGATTATCCTACGAGCAGTACTTC	CASSLRLSYEQYF
NA	TRBV6-1	TRBJ1-6	NA	TGTGCCAGCAGGTTGGGGGACTCCTATAATTCACCCCTCCACTTT	CASRLGDSYNSPLHF